Listed below are T cell receptor beta chains from one sample, sequenced in a study of high-grade serous ovarian cancer treatment subgroups. Method: immunoSEQ multiplex PCR; TCRdb's copy keeps in-frame clones and lacks some. The sample lists some 33,000 clones; approximately 81% were seen once. Material: tumor tissue. These receptors came from a human donor with high-grade serous ovarian cancer. CDR3s include the opening cysteine and the closing phenylalanine or tryptophan. Fields, in order: J gene, clone size, V gene, D gene, CDR3 protein, CDR3 DNA. A D gene is named only where the DNA matches it firmly. Some rows have no size entry. The others give once, few or many, or a class for an expanded clone.

>TRBJ2-3|-|TRBV9|TRBD2
CASSVVGSGRVGTQYF
TGTGCCAGCAGCGTAGTGGGTAGCGGGAGGGTCGGAACGCAGTATTTT
>TRBJ2-7|once|TRBV29-1|TRBD1
CSVIGQGKNEQYF
TGCAGCGTCATTGGACAGGGGAAGAACGAGCAGTACTTC
>TRBJ2-2|-|TRBV7-2|TRBD2
CASSGTSSGELFF
TGTGCCAGCAGCGGGACTAGTTCTGGGGAGCTGTTTTTT
>TRBJ2-1|-|TRBV28|-
CASTQRWVGYNEQFF
TGTGCCAGCACCCAAAGGTGGGTGGGATACAATGAGCAGTTCTTC
>TRBJ2-2|-|TRBV5-6|TRBD2
CASSQGLAARGVGELFF
TGTGCCAGCAGCCAGGGACTAGCGGCGAGGGGGGTCGGGGAGCTGTTTTTT
>TRBJ2-3|-|TRBV4-3|TRBD2
CASSQGTRATDTQYF
TGCGCCAGCAGCCAAGGGACTAGAGCCACAGATACGCAGTATTTT
>TRBJ2-7|-|TRBV30|-
CAWSVLTGGDYEQYF
TGTGCCTGGAGTGTACTAACAGGAGGGGACTACGAGCAGTACTTC
>TRBJ1-2|few|TRBV4-1|-
CASSQVAANYGYTF
TGCGCCAGCAGCCAAGTGGCAGCTAACTATGGCTACACCTTC
>TRBJ2-1|few|TRBV6-5|-
CASRAGQRTYNEQFF
TGTGCCAGTAGGGCGGGGCAAAGGACCTACAATGAGCAGTTCTTC
>TRBJ2-5|-|TRBV28|TRBD2
CASSLRGSGRETQYF
TGTGCCAGCAGTTTGAGGGGTAGCGGGAGGGAGACCCAGTACTTC
>TRBJ2-7|-|TRBV6-6|-
CASNKGNVWDEQYF
TGTGCCAGCAACAAGGGGAATGTCTGGGACGAGCAGTACTTC
>TRBJ1-5|-|TRBV19|-
CASSIDFRGGQPQHF
TGTGCCAGTAGTATAGATTTCAGGGGAGGGCAGCCCCAGCATTTT
>TRBJ2-5|-|TRBV5-1|TRBD2
CASSLGLAGGETQYF
TGCGCCAGCAGCTTGGGACTAGCCGGTGGGGAGACCCAGTACTTC
>TRBJ2-5|-|TRBV28|TRBD2
CASRPGLAVKTQYF
TGTGCCAGCAGACCTGGACTAGCGGTCAAGACCCAGTACTTC
>TRBJ1-1|-|TRBV28|-
CASGLRGRIPEAFF
TGTGCCAGCGGCCTAAGGGGTCGGATACCTGAAGCTTTCTTT
>TRBJ1-2|-|TRBV5-5|-
CASSSVIGYGYTF
TGTGCCAGCAGCTCCGTTATAGGGTATGGCTACACCTTC
>TRBJ1-1|-|TRBV4-3|TRBD1
CASSQVSHDRARNTEAFF
TGCGCCAGCAGCCAAGTGTCCCATGACAGGGCACGAAACACTGAAGCTTTCTTT
>TRBJ2-1|once|TRBV6-1|TRBD1
CASRGQGGNEQFF
TGTGCCAGCAGGGGACAGGGGGGAAATGAGCAGTTCTTC
>TRBJ1-2|few|TRBV19|TRBD1
CASSLRTGGIYGYTF
TGTGCCAGTAGTCTACGGACAGGGGGCATCTATGGCTACACCTTC
>TRBJ1-2|once|TRBV7-9|-
CASSVTQGNYGYTF
TGTGCCAGCAGCGTCACGCAGGGGAACTATGGCTACACCTTC
>TRBJ2-1|-|TRBV9|TRBD2
CASSQTSGRADEQFF
TGTGCCAGCAGCCAAACTAGCGGGAGGGCCGATGAGCAGTTCTTC
>TRBJ2-7|-|TRBV19|TRBD2
CASSIREGRIYEQYF
TGTGCCAGTAGTATCCGGGAGGGCCGCATCTACGAGCAGTACTTC
>TRBJ2-7|-|TRBV30|-
CAWSVQYANEQYF
TGTGCCTGGAGTGTACAGTATGCCAACGAGCAGTACTTC
>TRBJ2-2|-|TRBV19|TRBD2
CASSMGLAVNTGELFF
TGTGCCAGTAGTATGGGACTAGCGGTTAACACCGGGGAGCTGTTTTTT
>TRBJ1-5|-|TRBV4-2|-
CASSKGDTGYSNQPQHF
TGTGCCAGCAGCAAGGGGGACACAGGGTATAGCAATCAGCCCCAGCATTTT
>TRBJ2-1|-|TRBV5-1|-
CASSLWIGRAYNEQFF
TGCGCCAGCAGCTTGTGGATTGGACGAGCATACAATGAGCAGTTCTTC
>TRBJ1-5|-|TRBV12-5|-
CASGLVSDGRNANQPQHF
TGTGCTAGTGGTTTGGTATCCGACGGACGAAACGCGAATCAGCCCCAGCATTTT
>TRBJ2-7|few|TRBV6-5|-
CASNKGNVWDEQYF
TGTGCCAGCAACAAGGGGAATGTCTGGGACGAGCAGTACTTC
>TRBJ2-7|few|TRBV28|-
CASSLPMGRDEQYF
TGTGCCAGCAGTTTACCCATGGGCAGGGACGAGCAGTACTTC
>TRBJ2-3|-|TRBV11-1|-
CASSLGGDTQYF
TGTGCCAGCAGCTTAGGAGGGGATACGCAGTATTTT